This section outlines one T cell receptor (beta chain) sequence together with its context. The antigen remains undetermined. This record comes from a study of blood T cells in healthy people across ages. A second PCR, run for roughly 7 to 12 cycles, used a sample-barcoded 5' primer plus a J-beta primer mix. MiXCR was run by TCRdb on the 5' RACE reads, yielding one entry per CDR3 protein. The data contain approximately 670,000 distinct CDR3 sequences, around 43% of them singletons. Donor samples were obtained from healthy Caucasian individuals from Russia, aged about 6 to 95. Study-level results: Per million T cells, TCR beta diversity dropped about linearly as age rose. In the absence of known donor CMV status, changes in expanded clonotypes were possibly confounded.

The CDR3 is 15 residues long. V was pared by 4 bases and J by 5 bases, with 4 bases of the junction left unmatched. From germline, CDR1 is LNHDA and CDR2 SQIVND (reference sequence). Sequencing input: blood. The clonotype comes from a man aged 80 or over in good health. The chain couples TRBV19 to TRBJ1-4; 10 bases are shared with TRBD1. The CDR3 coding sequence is TGTGCCAGTAGTACCCGGGACAGGGGAAATGAAAAACTGTTTTTT. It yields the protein CASSTRDRGNEKLFF.